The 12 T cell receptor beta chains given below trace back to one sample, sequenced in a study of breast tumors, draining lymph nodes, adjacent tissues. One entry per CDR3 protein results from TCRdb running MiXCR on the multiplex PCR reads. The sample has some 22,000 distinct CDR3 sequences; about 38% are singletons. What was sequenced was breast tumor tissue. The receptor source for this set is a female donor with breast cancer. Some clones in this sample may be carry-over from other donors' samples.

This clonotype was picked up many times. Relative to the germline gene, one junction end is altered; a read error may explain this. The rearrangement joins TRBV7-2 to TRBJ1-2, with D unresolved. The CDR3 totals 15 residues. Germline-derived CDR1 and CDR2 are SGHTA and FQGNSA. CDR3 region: CASSPPLPSSYGYPF. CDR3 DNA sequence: TGTGCCAGCAGCCCGCCTCTCCCCTCCAGTTATGGCTACCCCTTC.

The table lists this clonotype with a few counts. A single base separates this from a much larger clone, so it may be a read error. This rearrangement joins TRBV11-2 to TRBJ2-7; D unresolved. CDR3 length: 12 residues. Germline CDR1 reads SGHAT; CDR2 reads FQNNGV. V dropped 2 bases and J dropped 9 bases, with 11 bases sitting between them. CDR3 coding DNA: TGTGCCAGCAGCTTATCCGTAGGCGCGCAGTACTTC. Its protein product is CASSLSVGAQYF.

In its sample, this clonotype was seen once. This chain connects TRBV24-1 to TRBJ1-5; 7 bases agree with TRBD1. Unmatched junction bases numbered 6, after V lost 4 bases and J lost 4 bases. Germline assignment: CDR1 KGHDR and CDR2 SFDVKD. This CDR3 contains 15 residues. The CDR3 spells CATSDPGGANQPQHF. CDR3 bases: TGTGCCACCAGTGACCCAGGGGGAGCAAATCAGCCCCAGCATTTT.

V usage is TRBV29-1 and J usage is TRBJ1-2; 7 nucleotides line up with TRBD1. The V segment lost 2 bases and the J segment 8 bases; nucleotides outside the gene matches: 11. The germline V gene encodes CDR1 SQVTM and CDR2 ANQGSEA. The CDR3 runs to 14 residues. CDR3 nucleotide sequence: TGCAGCGTTGAACGAGACAGGGTATCGGGAGGCTACACCTTC. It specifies CSVERDRVSGGYTF.

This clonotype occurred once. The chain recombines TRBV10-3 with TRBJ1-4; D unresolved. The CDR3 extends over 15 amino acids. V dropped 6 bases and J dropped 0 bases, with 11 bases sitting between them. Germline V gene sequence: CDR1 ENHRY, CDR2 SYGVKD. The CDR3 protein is CAIRPNNPTNEKLFF. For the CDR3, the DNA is TGTGCCATCAGGCCGAACAACCCAACTAATGAAAAACTGTTTTTT.

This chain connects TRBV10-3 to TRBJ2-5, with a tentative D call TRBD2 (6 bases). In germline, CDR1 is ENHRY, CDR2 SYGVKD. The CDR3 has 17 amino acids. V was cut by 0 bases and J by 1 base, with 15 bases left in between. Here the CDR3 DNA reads TGTGCCATCAGTGAGTCACAGGTGGAGGGGCTCCAAGAGACCCAGTACTTC. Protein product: CAISESQVEGLQETQYF.

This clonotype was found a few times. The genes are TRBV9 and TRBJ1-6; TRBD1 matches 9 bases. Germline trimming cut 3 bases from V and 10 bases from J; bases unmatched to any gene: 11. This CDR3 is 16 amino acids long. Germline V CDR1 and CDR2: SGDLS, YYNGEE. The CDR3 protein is CASSESGTGLGSPLHF. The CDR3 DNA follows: TGTGCCAGCAGCGAGTCGGGGACAGGGTTAGGGTCACCCCTCCACTTT.

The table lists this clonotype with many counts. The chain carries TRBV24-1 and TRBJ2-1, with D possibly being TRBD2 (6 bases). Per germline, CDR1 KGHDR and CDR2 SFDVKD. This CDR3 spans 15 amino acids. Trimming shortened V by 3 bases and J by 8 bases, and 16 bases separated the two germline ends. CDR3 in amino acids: CATSDHGLASHEQFF. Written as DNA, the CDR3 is TGTGCCACCAGTGATCATGGCCTAGCGTCCCATGAGCAGTTCTTC.

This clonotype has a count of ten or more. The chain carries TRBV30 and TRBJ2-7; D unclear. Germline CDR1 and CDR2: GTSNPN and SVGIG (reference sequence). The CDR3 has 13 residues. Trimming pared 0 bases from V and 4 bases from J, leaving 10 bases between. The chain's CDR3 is CAWSVGRLYEQYF. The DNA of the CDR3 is TGTGCCTGGAGTGTAGGGCGTTTGTACGAGCAGTACTTC.

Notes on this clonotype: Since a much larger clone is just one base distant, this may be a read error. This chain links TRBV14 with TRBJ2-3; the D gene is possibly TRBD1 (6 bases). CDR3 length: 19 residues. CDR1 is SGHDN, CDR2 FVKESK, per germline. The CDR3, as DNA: TGTGCCAGCAGCCACCTTAGTGGGGGCCGGAATTCCCCCACAGATGCGCAGTATTTT. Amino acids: CASSHLSGGRNSPTDAQYF.

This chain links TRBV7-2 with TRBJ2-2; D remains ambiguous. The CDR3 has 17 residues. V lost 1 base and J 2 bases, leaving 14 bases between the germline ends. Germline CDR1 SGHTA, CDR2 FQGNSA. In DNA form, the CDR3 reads TGTGCCAGCAGCTTAGTGTTCAGGTGGGTCAACACCGGGGAGCTGTTTTTT. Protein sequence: CASSLVFRWVNTGELFF.

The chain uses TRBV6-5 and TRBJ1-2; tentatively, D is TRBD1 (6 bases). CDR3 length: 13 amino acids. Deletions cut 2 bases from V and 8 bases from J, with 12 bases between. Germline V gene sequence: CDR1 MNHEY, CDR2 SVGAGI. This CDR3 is CASSYAGTPGYTF. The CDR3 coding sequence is TGTGCCAGCAGTTACGCCGGGACACCCGGCTACACCTTC.